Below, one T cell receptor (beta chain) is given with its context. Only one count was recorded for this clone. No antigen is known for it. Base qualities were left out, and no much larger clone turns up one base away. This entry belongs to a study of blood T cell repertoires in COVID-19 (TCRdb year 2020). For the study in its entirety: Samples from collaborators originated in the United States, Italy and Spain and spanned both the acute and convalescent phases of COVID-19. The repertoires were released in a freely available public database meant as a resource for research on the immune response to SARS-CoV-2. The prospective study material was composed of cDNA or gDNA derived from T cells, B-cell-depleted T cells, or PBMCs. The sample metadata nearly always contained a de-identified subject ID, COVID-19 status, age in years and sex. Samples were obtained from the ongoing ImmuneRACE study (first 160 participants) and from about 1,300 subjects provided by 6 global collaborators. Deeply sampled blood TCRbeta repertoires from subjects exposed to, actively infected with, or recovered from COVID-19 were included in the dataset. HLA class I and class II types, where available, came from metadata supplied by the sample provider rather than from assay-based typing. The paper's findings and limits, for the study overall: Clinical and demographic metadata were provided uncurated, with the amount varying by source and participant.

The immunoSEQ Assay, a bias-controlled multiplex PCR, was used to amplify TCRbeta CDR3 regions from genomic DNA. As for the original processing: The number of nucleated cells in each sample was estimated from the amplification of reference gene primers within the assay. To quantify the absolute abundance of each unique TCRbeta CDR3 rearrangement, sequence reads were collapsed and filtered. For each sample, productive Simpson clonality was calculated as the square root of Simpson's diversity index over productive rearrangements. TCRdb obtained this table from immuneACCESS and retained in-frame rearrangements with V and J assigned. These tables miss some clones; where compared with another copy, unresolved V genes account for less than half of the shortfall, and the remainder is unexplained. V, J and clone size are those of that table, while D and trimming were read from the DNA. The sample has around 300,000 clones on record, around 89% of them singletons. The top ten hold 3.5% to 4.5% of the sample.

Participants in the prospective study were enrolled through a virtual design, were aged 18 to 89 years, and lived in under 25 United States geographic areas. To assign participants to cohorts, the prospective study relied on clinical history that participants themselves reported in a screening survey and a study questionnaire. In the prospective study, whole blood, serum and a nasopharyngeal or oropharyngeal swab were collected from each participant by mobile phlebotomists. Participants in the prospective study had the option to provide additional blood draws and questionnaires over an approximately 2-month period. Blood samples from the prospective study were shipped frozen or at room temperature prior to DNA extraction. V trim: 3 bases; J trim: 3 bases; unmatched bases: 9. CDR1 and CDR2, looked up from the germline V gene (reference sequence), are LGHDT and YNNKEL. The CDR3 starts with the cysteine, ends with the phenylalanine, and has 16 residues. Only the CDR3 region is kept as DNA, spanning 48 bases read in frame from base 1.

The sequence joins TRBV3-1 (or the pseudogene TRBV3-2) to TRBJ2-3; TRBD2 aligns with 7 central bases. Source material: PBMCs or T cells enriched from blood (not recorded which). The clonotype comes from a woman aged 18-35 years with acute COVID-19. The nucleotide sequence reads TGTGCCAGCAGCCATTCTAGGACTAGAATGACAGATACGCAGTATTTT. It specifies CASSHSRTRMTDTQYF.